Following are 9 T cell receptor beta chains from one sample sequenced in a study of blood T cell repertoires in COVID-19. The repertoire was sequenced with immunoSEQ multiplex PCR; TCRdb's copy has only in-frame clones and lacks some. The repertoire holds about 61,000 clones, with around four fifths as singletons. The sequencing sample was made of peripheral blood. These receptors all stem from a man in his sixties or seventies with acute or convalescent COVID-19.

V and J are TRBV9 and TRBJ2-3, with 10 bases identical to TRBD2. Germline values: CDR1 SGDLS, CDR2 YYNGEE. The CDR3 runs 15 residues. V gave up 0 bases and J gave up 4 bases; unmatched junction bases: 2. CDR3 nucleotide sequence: TGTGCCAGCAGCGTAGCCAGCGGGGGGGCAGATACGCAGTATTTT. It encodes CASSVASGGADTQYF.

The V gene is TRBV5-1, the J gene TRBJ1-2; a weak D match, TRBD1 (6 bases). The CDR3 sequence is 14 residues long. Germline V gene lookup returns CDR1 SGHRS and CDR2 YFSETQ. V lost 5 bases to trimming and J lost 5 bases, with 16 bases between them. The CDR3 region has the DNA TGCGCCAGCAGGAGGTCGACAGGAGGATATGGCTACACCTTC. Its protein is CASRRSTGGYGYTF.

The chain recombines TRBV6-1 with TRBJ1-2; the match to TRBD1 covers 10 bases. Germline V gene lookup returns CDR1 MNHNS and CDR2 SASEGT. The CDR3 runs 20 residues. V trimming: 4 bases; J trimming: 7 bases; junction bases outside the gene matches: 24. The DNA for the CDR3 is TGTGCCAGCAGTGCAACCTGGGTCGACGGGACAGGGGCTTATTCGGGTGGCTACACCTTC. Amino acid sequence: CASSATWVDGTGAYSGGYTF.

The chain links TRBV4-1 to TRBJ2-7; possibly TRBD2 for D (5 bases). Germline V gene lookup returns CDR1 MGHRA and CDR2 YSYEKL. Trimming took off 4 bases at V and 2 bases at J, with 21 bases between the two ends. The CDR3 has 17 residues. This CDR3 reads CASSRMIQGLAPYEQYF. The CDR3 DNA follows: TGCGCCAGCAGCCGCATGATCCAAGGCCTAGCTCCCTACGAGCAGTACTTC.

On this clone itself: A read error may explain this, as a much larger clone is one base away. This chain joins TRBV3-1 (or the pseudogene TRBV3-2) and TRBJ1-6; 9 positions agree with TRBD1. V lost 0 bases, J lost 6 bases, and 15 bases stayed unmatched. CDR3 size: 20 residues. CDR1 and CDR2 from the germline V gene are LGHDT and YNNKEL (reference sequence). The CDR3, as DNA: TGTGCCAGCAGCCAAGATTCTAGGGGGGACAGGGACGGACGTAATTCACCCCTCCACTTT. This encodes CASSQDSRGDRDGRNSPLHF.

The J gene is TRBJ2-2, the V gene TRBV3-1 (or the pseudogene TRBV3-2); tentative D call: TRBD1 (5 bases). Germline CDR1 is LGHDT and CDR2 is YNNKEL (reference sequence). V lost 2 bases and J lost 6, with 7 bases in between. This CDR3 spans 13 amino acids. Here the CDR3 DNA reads TGTGCCAGCAGCCAAACAGGCTCCGGGGAGCTGTTTTTT. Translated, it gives CASSQTGSGELFF.

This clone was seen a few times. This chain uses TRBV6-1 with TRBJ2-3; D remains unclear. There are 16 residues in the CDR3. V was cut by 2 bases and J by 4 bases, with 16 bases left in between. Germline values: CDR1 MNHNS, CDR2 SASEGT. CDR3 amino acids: CASSENFYHAPDTQYF. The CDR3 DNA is TGTGCCAGCAGTGAAAACTTCTACCACGCTCCAGATACGCAGTATTTT.

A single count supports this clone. DNA of the CDR3: TGTGCCAGCAGCTCCCACAGGGGACTTGTCTACAATGAGCAGTTCTTC. Amino acid sequence: CASSSHRGLVYNEQFF. V and J are TRBV7-2 and TRBJ2-1; maybe TRBD1 (7 bases). Germline V gene lookup returns CDR1 SGHTA and CDR2 FQGNSA. Trimming left V 4 bases short and J 3 bases short, with 16 bases between. This CDR3 contains 16 residues.

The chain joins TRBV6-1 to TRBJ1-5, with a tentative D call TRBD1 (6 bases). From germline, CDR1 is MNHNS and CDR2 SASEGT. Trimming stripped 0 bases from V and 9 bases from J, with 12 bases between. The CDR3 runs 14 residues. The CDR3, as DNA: TGTGCCAGCAGTGAAGCTGAGGTGACAGGGCCCCAGCATTTT. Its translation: CASSEAEVTGPQHF.